Listed below are T cell receptor beta chains from one sample, sequenced in a study of CD8+ T cells in alopecia areata. Sequencing used immunoSEQ multiplex PCR; TCRdb keeps in-frame clones, though not all of them. The table lists roughly 120,000 clones, around 54% of them singletons. Sequenced here: CD4+ T cells sorted from blood, sampled at week 24, from a patient treated with tofacitinib. These receptors were collected from a human donor with alopecia areata. CDR3s include the opening cysteine and the closing phenylalanine or tryptophan. D genes are given only for firm matches. Some rows have no size entry. The others give once, few or many, or a class for an expanded clone.

d_call: -; j_call: TRBJ1-2; v_call: TRBV30; clone_size: -; cdr3_nt: TGTGCCTGGAGTTCCCGGTACCTAACTGGCTACACCTTC; cdr3_aa: CAWSSRYLTGYTF
d_call: -; j_call: TRBJ1-1; v_call: TRBV4-1; clone_size: -; cdr3_nt: TGCGCCAGCAGCGGGGGGAGAGCCTACACTGAAGCTTTCTTT; cdr3_aa: CASSGGRAYTEAFF
d_call: -; j_call: TRBJ1-1; v_call: TRBV29-1; clone_size: -; cdr3_nt: TGCAGCGTTGACGGGAACACTGAAGCTTTCTTT; cdr3_aa: CSVDGNTEAFF
d_call: -; j_call: TRBJ1-1; v_call: TRBV5-4; clone_size: few; cdr3_nt: TGTGCCAGCAGCTTGGCCATTAGGGATGGTACTGAAGCTTTCTTT; cdr3_aa: CASSLAIRDGTEAFF
d_call: -; j_call: TRBJ2-1; v_call: TRBV29-1; clone_size: -; cdr3_nt: TGCAGCGTTGATACAGCCCTGGGGGGCAATGAGCAGTTCTTC; cdr3_aa: CSVDTALGGNEQFF
d_call: TRBD2; j_call: TRBJ2-5; v_call: TRBV7-8; clone_size: -; cdr3_nt: TGTGCCAGCAGCTTTTTAGCGGGGGGCCCTCAAGAGACCCAGTACTTC; cdr3_aa: CASSFLAGGPQETQYF
d_call: -; j_call: TRBJ2-5; v_call: TRBV7-2; clone_size: -; cdr3_nt: TGTGCCAGCAGCTTAGCGGTTGGGAAGACCCAGTACTTC; cdr3_aa: CASSLAVGKTQYF
d_call: TRBD1; j_call: TRBJ2-5; v_call: TRBV29-1; clone_size: once; cdr3_nt: TGCAGCGTTGAAGGAGGCAGGGGGTGGGAGACCCAGTACTTC; cdr3_aa: CSVEGGRGWETQYF
d_call: TRBD1; j_call: TRBJ1-3; v_call: TRBV29-1; clone_size: few; cdr3_nt: TGCAGCGTTGTGGACAGGGGGGTAAACACCATATATTTT; cdr3_aa: CSVVDRGVNTIYF
d_call: TRBD1; j_call: TRBJ2-1; v_call: TRBV6-5; clone_size: few; cdr3_nt: TGTGCCAGCAGTTACTCCGGCAGGGGGCGAGGTGAGCAGTTCTTC; cdr3_aa: CASSYSGRGRGEQFF
d_call: -; j_call: TRBJ1-2; v_call: TRBV5-6; clone_size: -; cdr3_nt: TGTGCCAGCAGCCTCCAACAGCCTTCTCAGGGCTATGGCTACACCTTC; cdr3_aa: CASSLQQPSQGYGYTF
d_call: -; j_call: TRBJ2-4; v_call: TRBV7-2; clone_size: -; cdr3_nt: TGTGCCAGCAGCTTAGGATGGGCGAAAAACATTCAGTACTTC; cdr3_aa: CASSLGWAKNIQYF
d_call: -; j_call: TRBJ1-2; v_call: TRBV28; clone_size: -; cdr3_nt: TGTGCCAGCAGTTTGACTATACAAGGCCAGTTTAACTATGGCTACACCTTC; cdr3_aa: CASSLTIQGQFNYGYTF
d_call: TRBD1; j_call: TRBJ2-7; v_call: TRBV7-9; clone_size: few; cdr3_nt: TGTGCCAGCAGCCAAAGACAACAGGGGATTGAGCAGTACTTC; cdr3_aa: CASSQRQQGIEQYF
d_call: -; j_call: TRBJ2-5; v_call: TRBV23-1; clone_size: -; cdr3_nt: TGCGCCAGCAGTCATTATCCCCAAAAGGTGGAGACCCAGTACTTC; cdr3_aa: CASSHYPQKVETQYF
d_call: -; j_call: TRBJ1-4; v_call: TRBV5-8; clone_size: -; cdr3_nt: TGTGCCAGCAGCGGGCCACGGGACGGCGCCAATGAAAAACTGTTTTTT; cdr3_aa: CASSGPRDGANEKLFF
d_call: -; j_call: TRBJ2-3; v_call: TRBV5-6; clone_size: -; cdr3_nt: TGTGCCAGCAGCTTGGGGACCACAGATACGCAGTATTTT; cdr3_aa: CASSLGTTDTQYF
d_call: TRBD2; j_call: TRBJ2-3; v_call: TRBV30; clone_size: -; cdr3_nt: TGTGCCTGGAGCTTAGCGGGGGGTACAGGAGATACGCAGTATTTT; cdr3_aa: CAWSLAGGTGDTQYF
d_call: TRBD2; j_call: TRBJ2-1; v_call: TRBV5-4; clone_size: -; cdr3_nt: TGTGCCAGCAGACGGACTAGCGGGGGGGCTTCCTACAATGAGCAGTTCTTC; cdr3_aa: CASRRTSGGASYNEQFF
d_call: -; j_call: TRBJ2-2; v_call: TRBV30; clone_size: few; cdr3_nt: TGTGCCTGGAGTGTAAAGGGGAGGGAGCTGTTTTTT; cdr3_aa: CAWSVKGRELFF
d_call: TRBD1; j_call: TRBJ2-1; v_call: TRBV7-2; clone_size: -; cdr3_nt: TGTGCCAGCAGCAGACAGGGGGCCTCCTACAATGAGCAGTTCTTC; cdr3_aa: CASSRQGASYNEQFF
d_call: -; j_call: TRBJ1-2; v_call: TRBV5-1; clone_size: -; cdr3_nt: TGCGCCAGCAGCTTGGGGGCAGGGGATTTCAACTATGGCTACACCTTC; cdr3_aa: CASSLGAGDFNYGYTF
d_call: -; j_call: TRBJ2-1; v_call: TRBV4-2; clone_size: -; cdr3_nt: TGTGCCAGCAGCCAAGCGTCTACTGAGCAGTTCTTC; cdr3_aa: CASSQASTEQFF
d_call: -; j_call: TRBJ1-5; v_call: TRBV29-1; clone_size: few; cdr3_nt: TGCAGCGTTATGACCGGGGCCAGCAATCAGCCCCAGCATTTT; cdr3_aa: CSVMTGASNQPQHF
d_call: -; j_call: TRBJ2-5; v_call: TRBV7-3; clone_size: -; cdr3_nt: TGTGCCAGCAGCTTACCCCCCGGCGAGACCCAGTACTTC; cdr3_aa: CASSLPPGETQYF
d_call: TRBD1; j_call: TRBJ2-7; v_call: TRBV27; clone_size: -; cdr3_nt: TGTGCCAGCAGCACAGGGGGGAAGATCTACGAGCAGTACTTC; cdr3_aa: CASSTGGKIYEQYF